This T cell receptor beta chain was found in a study of cytomegalovirus exposure and HLA in healthy donors. Overall study: Within the Caucasian-associated ancestry cluster were roughly 82% of the approximately 370 genotyped donors. Overall study results and limits: Presence/absence analyses rested on an assumption that sequencing depth was roughly uniform across donors. CMV antigen specificity of a few CMV-associated chains was confirmed in vitro. A highly shared variant cluster was judged a likely technical artifact.

A remark on this clone: The antigen remains undetermined.

CDR1 is SGHRS and CDR2 is YFSETQ in the germline V gene. CDR3 size: 15 residues. V was clipped by 0 bases and J by 5 bases, with 14 bases between them. PCR was performed using 60 Vbeta and 13 Jbeta primers. The method was immunoSEQ multiplex PCR; TCRdb's version includes in-frame clones alone and lacks a portion of them. The sample lists about 100,000 clones, less than 85% occurring once. The source is a man aged 18 to 30 in good health and CMV-seronegative. The sequenced sample consisted of PBMCs. The chain uses TRBV5-1 and TRBJ1-2; a weak D match, TRBD1 (5 bases). CDR3 protein: CASSLGPGDPYGYTF. Written as DNA, the CDR3 is TGCGCCAGCAGCTTGGGACCGGGGGACCCTTATGGCTACACCTTC.